This T cell receptor beta chain was recovered during a study of shared T cell receptors in the human thymus. The table came from immunoSEQ multiplex PCR; TCRdb's copy has only in-frame clones and leaves some out. The data show roughly 550,000 clones, around 82% seen once. Germline V gene data show CDR1 as SNHLY and CDR2 as FYNNEI. The CDR3 spans 16 residues. J was trimmed by 5 bases and V by 4 bases; bases with no gene match: 8. Another study also made use of these data, one on human thymus T cells. Per that study: Thymic resections from corrective heart surgery supplied the tissue. Gene usage (both V and J) appeared biased in thymic and blood repertoires. Related work found strong thymic repertoire overlap between unrelated individuals.

The TCR comes from a boy younger than two with a congenital heart defect. The genes are TRBV2 and TRBJ2-7; 13 bases align to TRBD2. Sequenced: thymocytes. The chain's CDR3 is CASSVTGGLAGDEQYF. The CDR3 region has the DNA TGTGCCAGCAGTGTGACCGGCGGACTAGCGGGAGACGAGCAGTACTTC.